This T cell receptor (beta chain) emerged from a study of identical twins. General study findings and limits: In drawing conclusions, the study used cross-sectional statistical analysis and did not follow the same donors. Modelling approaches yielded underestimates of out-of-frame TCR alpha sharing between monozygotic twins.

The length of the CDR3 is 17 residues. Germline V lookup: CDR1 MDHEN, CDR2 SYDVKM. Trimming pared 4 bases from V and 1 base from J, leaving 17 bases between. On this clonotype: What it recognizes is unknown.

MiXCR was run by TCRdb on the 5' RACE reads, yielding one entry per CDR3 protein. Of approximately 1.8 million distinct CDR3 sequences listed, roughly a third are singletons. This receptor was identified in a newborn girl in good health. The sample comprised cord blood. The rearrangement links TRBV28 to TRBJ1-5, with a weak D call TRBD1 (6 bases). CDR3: CASSSPGQIWSNQPQHF. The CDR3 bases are TGTGCCAGCAGTTCCCCCGGACAGATCTGGAGCAATCAGCCCCAGCATTTT. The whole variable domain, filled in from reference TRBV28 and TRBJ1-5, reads DVKVTQSSRYLVKRTGEKVFLECVQDMDHENMFWYRQDPGLGLRLIYFSYDVKMKEKGDIPEGYSVSREKKERFSLILESASTNQTSMYLCASSSPGQIWSNQPQHFGDGTRLSIL.